The clone carrying this T cell receptor beta chain was observed a handful of times. What it binds is unknown. The sample comes from a study of response to subunit inactivated influenza vaccine. Study-level findings and limits: Only a handful of new T cells, the authors suggested, are recruited with each seasonal influenza vaccination.

The germline V gene has CDR1 SGHNT and CDR2 YYREEE (reference sequence). This CDR3 has 14 residues. Trimming took 2 bases from V and 3 from J, leaving 9 bases between them. TCRdb analysed the RT-PCR reads with MiXCR anew, one entry per CDR3 protein. The sample holds more than 700,000 distinct CDR3 sequences, 21% seen once. Sequenced here: PBMCs from blood, sampled roughly 5 days after vaccination. This chain joins TRBV5-4 and TRBJ1-5, with D unresolved. The TCR comes from a man aged 45 to 65 who received an inactivated influenza vaccine. The CDR3, as DNA: TGTGCCAGCAGCTTCGGCGGAGCCAATCAGCCCCAGCATTTT. This translates into CASSFGGANQPQHF. Full variable domain (missing parts from reference TRBV5-4 and TRBJ1-5): ETGVTQSPTHLIKTRGQQVTLRCSSQSGHNTVSWYQQALGQGPQFIFQYYREEENGRGNFPPRFSGLQFPNYSSELNVNALELDDSALYLCASSFGGANQPQHFGDGTRLSIL.